This T cell receptor (beta chain) appears in the sequencing data of a study of cytomegalovirus exposure and HLA in healthy donors. Study-wide findings and caveats: CMV serostatus was the only recorded immune exposure for donors.

Both 60 Vbeta primers and 13 Jbeta primers went into the PCR. Clones were read by immunoSEQ multiplex PCR, and TCRdb kept only the in-frame ones, dropping some. Among some 130,000 clones, 77% were seen once, and the ten largest hold approximately 4.2%. This clone was recorded once. Antigen unknown. Germline CDR1 MNHEY, CDR2 SVGAGI. There are 12 residues in the CDR3. The V gene end was trimmed by 8 bases and the J gene end by 10 bases; junction bases not matched to a gene: 7. Sequenced sample: PBMCs. The chain is built from TRBV6-5 and TRBJ1-5, with 8 nucleotides matching TRBD1. The receptor comes from a male donor in good health and CMV-seropositive. This CDR3 reads CASYRGGVPQHF. The CDR3 coding sequence is TGTGCCAGCTACAGGGGGGGGGTTCCCCAGCATTTT.